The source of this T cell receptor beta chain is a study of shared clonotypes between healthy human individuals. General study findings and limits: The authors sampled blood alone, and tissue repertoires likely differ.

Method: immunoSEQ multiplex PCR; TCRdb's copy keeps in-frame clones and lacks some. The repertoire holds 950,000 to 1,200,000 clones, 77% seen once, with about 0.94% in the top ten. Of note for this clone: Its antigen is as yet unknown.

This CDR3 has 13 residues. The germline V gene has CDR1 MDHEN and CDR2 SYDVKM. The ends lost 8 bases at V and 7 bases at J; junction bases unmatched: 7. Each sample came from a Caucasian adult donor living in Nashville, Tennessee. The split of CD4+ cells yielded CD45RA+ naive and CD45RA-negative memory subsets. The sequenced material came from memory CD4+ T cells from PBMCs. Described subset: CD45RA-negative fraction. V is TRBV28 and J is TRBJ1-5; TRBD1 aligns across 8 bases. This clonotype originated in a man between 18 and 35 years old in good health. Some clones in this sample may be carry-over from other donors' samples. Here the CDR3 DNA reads TGTGCCAGCGAACAGGGGGTAAGGCAGCCCCAGCATTTT. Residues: CASEQGVRQPQHF. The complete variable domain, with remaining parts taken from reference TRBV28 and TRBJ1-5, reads DVKVTQSSRYLVKRTGEKVFLECVQDMDHENMFWYRQDPGLGLRLIYFSYDVKMKEKGDIPEGYSVSREKKERFSLILESASTNQTSMYLCASEQGVRQPQHFGDGTRLSIL.